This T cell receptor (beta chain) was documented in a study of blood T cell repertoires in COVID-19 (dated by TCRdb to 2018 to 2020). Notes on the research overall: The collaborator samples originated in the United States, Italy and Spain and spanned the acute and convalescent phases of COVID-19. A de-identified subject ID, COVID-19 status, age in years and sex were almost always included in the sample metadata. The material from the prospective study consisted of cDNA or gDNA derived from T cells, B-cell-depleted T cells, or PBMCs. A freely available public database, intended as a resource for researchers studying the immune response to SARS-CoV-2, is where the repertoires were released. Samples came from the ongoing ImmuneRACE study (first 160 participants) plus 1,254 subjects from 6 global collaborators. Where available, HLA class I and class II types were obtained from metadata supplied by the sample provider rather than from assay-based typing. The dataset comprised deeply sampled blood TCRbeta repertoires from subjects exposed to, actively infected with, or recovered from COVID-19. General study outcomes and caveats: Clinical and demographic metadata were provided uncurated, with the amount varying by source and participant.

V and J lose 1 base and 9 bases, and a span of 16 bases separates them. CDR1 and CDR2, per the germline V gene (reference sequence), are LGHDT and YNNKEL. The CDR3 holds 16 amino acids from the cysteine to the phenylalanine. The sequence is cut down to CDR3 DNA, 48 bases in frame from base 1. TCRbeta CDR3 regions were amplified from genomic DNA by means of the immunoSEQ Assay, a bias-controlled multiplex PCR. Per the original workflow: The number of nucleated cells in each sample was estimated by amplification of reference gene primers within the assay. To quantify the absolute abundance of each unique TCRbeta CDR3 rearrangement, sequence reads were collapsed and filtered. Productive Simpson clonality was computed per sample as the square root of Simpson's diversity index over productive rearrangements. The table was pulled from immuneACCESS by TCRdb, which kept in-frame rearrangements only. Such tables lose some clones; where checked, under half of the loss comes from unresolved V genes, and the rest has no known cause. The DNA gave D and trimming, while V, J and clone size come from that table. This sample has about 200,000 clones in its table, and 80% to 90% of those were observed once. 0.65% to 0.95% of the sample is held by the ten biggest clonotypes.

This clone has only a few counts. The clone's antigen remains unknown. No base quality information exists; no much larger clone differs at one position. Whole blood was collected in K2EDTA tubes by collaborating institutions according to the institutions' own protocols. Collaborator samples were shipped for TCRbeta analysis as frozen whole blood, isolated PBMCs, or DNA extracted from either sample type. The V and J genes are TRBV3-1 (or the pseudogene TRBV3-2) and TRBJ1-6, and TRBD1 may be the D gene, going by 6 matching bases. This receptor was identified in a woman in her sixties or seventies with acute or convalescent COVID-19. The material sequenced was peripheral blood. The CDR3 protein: CASSQGSGVRVSPLHF. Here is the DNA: TGTGCCAGCAGCCAAGGCTCAGGGGTTAGGGTTTCACCCCTCCACTTT.